The 8 T cell receptor beta chains below all came from one sample that was sequenced in a study of memory CD4+ T cells and cytomegalovirus serostatus. Single viable CD3+CD4+CD8-CD45RO+ cells were sorted as the memory CD4+ T cells. Some clones are missing from TCRdb's copy, which holds only in-frame ones; the method was immunoSEQ multiplex PCR. Of approximately 44,000 clones in the sample, 76% were seen once. Sequencing was carried out using memory CD4+ T cells from blood. The receptors come from an adult in good health and CMV-seronegative.

The chain carries TRBV2 and TRBJ1-2; D perhaps matches TRBD1 (6 bases). Trimming removed 5 bases from V and 2 bases from J, with 15 bases in between. Germline CDR1 SNHLY, CDR2 FYNNEI. The CDR3 length is 15 residues. This CDR3 is CASSRSGATNYGYTF. CDR3 nucleotide sequence: TGTGCCAGCAGTCGCTCAGGGGCTACCAACTATGGCTACACCTTC.

This chain connects TRBV25-1 to TRBJ2-6; D ambiguous. V was shortened by 4 bases and J by 0 bases, with 4 bases between the two germline ends. Germline assignment: CDR1 MGHDK and CDR2 SYGVNS. The CDR3 extends over 14 amino acids. The CDR3 coding sequence is TGTGCCAGCAGTGTCTACTCTGGGGCCAACGTCCTGACTTTC. This sequence encodes CASSVYSGANVLTF.

V is TRBV29-1 and J is TRBJ2-7; unclear D gene. The CDR3 contains 11 residues. From germline, CDR1 is SQVTM and CDR2 ANQGSEA. V was clipped by 4 bases and J by 1 base, with 5 bases between them. The DNA of the CDR3 is TGCAGCGTTGGTTGGTCCTACGAGCAGTACTTC. This codes for CSVGWSYEQYF.

The J gene is TRBJ2-5, the V gene TRBV5-1; 7 nucleotides align to TRBD2. This CDR3 has 14 amino acids. Germline CDR1 SGHRS, CDR2 YFSETQ. Unmatched junction bases numbered 9, after V lost 5 bases and J lost 5 bases. CDR3 region: CASRPSGGVETQYF. CDR3 bases: TGCGCCAGCAGACCCTCGGGGGGAGTGGAGACCCAGTACTTC.

This clone was found a few times. The V call is TRBV19, the J call TRBJ1-6; D is perhaps TRBD1 (6 bases). CDR1 is LNHDA and CDR2 is SQIVND in the germline V gene (reference sequence). Trimming removed 4 bases from V and 9 bases from J, with 19 bases in between. The CDR3 length is 16 residues. CDR3 in DNA: TGTGCCAGTAGTACCGGAAATCGAGGGGGAAGTTCACCCCTCCACTTT. Its protein is CASSTGNRGGSSPLHF.

The chain recombines TRBV7-9 with TRBJ1-2; maybe TRBD1 (5 bases). The CDR3 spans 15 residues. V was pared by 5 bases and J by 0 bases, with 13 bases between. Germline assignment: CDR1 SEHNR and CDR2 FQNEAQ (reference sequence). CDR3 loop: CASSPGGIPNYGYTF. DNA for the CDR3: TGTGCCAGCAGCCCCGGGGGAATTCCTAACTATGGCTACACCTTC.

This chain joins TRBV2 and TRBJ1-1; the D is unclear. The CDR3 loop spans 11 amino acids. Trimming removed 6 bases at V and 4 bases at J, with 6 bases between. Germline values: CDR1 SNHLY, CDR2 FYNNEI. In DNA, the CDR3 is TGTGCCAGCAGCCCAATCACTGAAGCTTTCTTT. Translating it yields CASSPITEAFF.

The chain has TRBV19 and TRBJ1-2; 9 bases align to TRBD1. Germline V lookup: CDR1 LNHDA, CDR2 SQIVND (reference sequence). This CDR3 region has 13 residues. With V trimmed by 11 bases and J by 8 bases, 12 bases remained unmatched. CDR3 in amino acids: CAEKQGAPCGYTF. The CDR3 nucleotides are TGTGCCGAAAAACAGGGGGCCCCCTGCGGCTACACCTTC.